Listed below are T cell receptor beta chains from one sample, sequenced in a study of blood T cell repertoires in COVID-19. The method was immunoSEQ multiplex PCR; TCRdb's version includes in-frame clones alone and lacks a portion of them. The data contain about 200,000 clones, 85% to 90% of them singletons. Sequencing was done on a sample of peripheral blood. Source of these receptors: a man aged 60 to 69 with acute or convalescent COVID-19. The CDR3 runs from the conserved cysteine through the conserved F or W. Fields, in order: D gene, V gene, clone size, J gene, CDR3 DNA, CDR3 protein. A D gene is named only where the DNA matches it firmly. The size entry is marked missing in some rows and otherwise reads once, few, many or a size class.

.	TRBV27	once	TRBJ2-3	TGTGCCAGCAGTTTATCGATGGCGGCTAACACAGATACGCAGTATTTT	CASSLSMAANTDTQYF
TRBD2	TRBV11-2	.	TRBJ2-5	TGTGCCAGCAGCCGCGTAGCGGGGGGCTGGCAAGAGACCCAGTACTTC	CASSRVAGGWQETQYF
.	TRBV19	.	TRBJ2-1	TGTGCCAGTAGTATAGGACGAAGCGGGAATGAGCAGTTCTTC	CASSIGRSGNEQFF
.	TRBV9	.	TRBJ2-7	TGTGCCAGCAGCGCCGAAAGCGGGGAGCAGTACTTC	CASSAESGEQYF
TRBD1	TRBV19	.	TRBJ1-2	TGTGCCAGTAGTCGGACAGGATCGGGTGGCTACACCTTC	CASSRTGSGGYTF
TRBD2	TRBV27	.	TRBJ2-7	TGTGCCAGCAGTTTGACTAGCGGGGCGAGGGAGCAGTACTTC	CASSLTSGAREQYF
.	TRBV28	few	TRBJ2-7	TGTGCCAGCAGACTACAGGGAAAGGGGTACGAGCAGTACTTC	CASRLQGKGYEQYF
TRBD1	TRBV27	.	TRBJ2-5	TGTGCCAGCAGGCGAAGACAGGGGAGTGCAGAGACCCAGTACTTC	CASRRRQGSAETQYF
TRBD1	TRBV29-1	.	TRBJ2-1	TGCAGCGTGCGGCATGGACAGGGGGAGGCATATGAGCAGTTCTTC	CSVRHGQGEAYEQFF
.	TRBV12-5	.	TRBJ2-3	TGTGCTAGTGGTTTGGTTCAGGACACCCTAGATACGCAGTATTTT	CASGLVQDTLDTQYF
TRBD1	TRBV5-6	.	TRBJ2-7	TGTGCCAGCAGCTTGATTGGGGACAGGGGGCGTAACGAGCAGTACTTC	CASSLIGDRGRNEQYF
TRBD1	TRBV28	.	TRBJ1-5	TGTGCCAGCAGCCTCGACAGGGGGCGCCCTCAGCCCCAGCATTTT	CASSLDRGRPQPQHF
TRBD2	TRBV28	.	TRBJ2-2	TGTGCCAGCAGCCGGGGGGGCTACACCGGGGAGCTGTTTTTT	CASSRGGYTGELFF
.	TRBV12-3/TRBV12-4	.	TRBJ2-1	TGTGCCAGCACCTCTTCGGGTGGTGAGCAGTTCTTC	CASTSSGGEQFF
TRBD1	TRBV13	.	TRBJ2-7	TGTGCCAGCAGCGCCCGACAGGGGCCCTCCTACGAGCAGTACTTC	CASSARQGPSYEQYF
TRBD1	TRBV3-1/TRBV3-2	once	TRBJ1-1	TGTGCCAGCAGCCAAGCGGGACAGCCCATGAACACTGAAGCTTTCTTT	CASSQAGQPMNTEAFF
TRBD2	TRBV5-8	.	TRBJ2-5	TGTGCCAGCAGCCCTGGGGTCGGGGGGTACCAAGAGACCCAGTACTTC	CASSPGVGGYQETQYF
.	TRBV7-3	.	TRBJ1-1	TGTGCCAGCAGCTTAAGCCCAGGTGAGGCAGGGCCCCTGAACACTGAAGCTTTCTTT	CASSLSPGEAGPLNTEAFF
.	TRBV3-1/TRBV3-2	.	TRBJ2-3	TGTGCCAGCAGCCCCCTATACGAAGATACGCAGTATTTT	CASSPLYEDTQYF
.	TRBV19	.	TRBJ2-5	TGTGCCAGTAGTATTGGATTAGGGGGGGCACAAGAGACCCAGTACTTC	CASSIGLGGAQETQYF
TRBD1	TRBV27	.	TRBJ1-2	TGTGCCAGCAGCAATTACAGGGGGACCAACTATGGCTACACCTTC	CASSNYRGTNYGYTF
.	TRBV7-2	few	TRBJ1-5	TGTGCCAGCAGCTTAGACCAGGGCAATCAGCCCCAGCATTTT	CASSLDQGNQPQHF
TRBD1	TRBV30	.	TRBJ2-6	TGTGCCTGGACCCTGGGACAGGGGGCTGGGGCCAACGTCCTGACTTTC	CAWTLGQGAGANVLTF
TRBD1	TRBV4-1	.	TRBJ2-7	TGCGCCAGCAGCCAAGAGGGCAAGGGGGGGACAGGGTGGTACTACGAGCAGTACTTC	CASSQEGKGGTGWYYEQYF
.	TRBV27	.	TRBJ2-7	TGTGCCAGCAGTTTATACAGGGACCACGAGCAGTACTTC	CASSLYRDHEQYF
.	TRBV3-1/TRBV3-2	.	TRBJ2-1	TGTGCCAGCAGCCCCCAGATTTACAATGAGCAGTTCTTC	CASSPQIYNEQFF
.	TRBV5-4	few	TRBJ2-2	TGTGCCAGCAGCTCTACAGGGAGTGACACCGGGGAGCTGTTTTTT	CASSSTGSDTGELFF
TRBD1	TRBV5-6	.	TRBJ2-5	TGTGCCAGCAGCTTGGGGACAGGGGGCGCGGAGACCCAGTACTTC	CASSLGTGGAETQYF
.	TRBV27	.	TRBJ1-1	TGTGCCAGCAGTCCCCAGGCCTTCGGCACCATGAACACTGAAGCTTTCTTT	CASSPQAFGTMNTEAFF
TRBD2	TRBV5-6	few	TRBJ2-3	TGTGCCAGCAGCCCGGCGGGACTACCTAGCACAGATACGCAGTATTTT	CASSPAGLPSTDTQYF
TRBD2	TRBV4-3	few	TRBJ2-3	TGCGCCAGCAGCCCCACTAGCGGGGGCCTCACAGATACGCAGTATTTT	CASSPTSGGLTDTQYF
.	TRBV5-1	.	TRBJ1-5	TGCGCCAGCAGCTTGGTCCCGGGACAAGTTGCCAATCAGCCCCAGCATTTT	CASSLVPGQVANQPQHF
.	TRBV3-1/TRBV3-2	.	TRBJ2-2	TGTGCCAGCAGGCGGGGTGCCGGCGCCGGGGAGCTGTTTTTT	CASRRGAGAGELFF
TRBD1	TRBV6-4	.	TRBJ2-2	TGTGCCAGCAGTGATGGGACAGGGGGCACCGGGGAGCTGTTTTTT	CASSDGTGGTGELFF
.	TRBV7-8	.	TRBJ2-5	TGTGCCAGCAGCTTGGGGCTAGCGAGACAAGAGACCCAGTACTTC	CASSLGLARQETQYF
TRBD1	TRBV29-1	.	TRBJ2-5	TGCAGCGCCAGAGGTAGAGGGGGCAGGCAAGAGACCCAGTACTTC	CSARGRGGRQETQYF
TRBD2	TRBV6-6	.	TRBJ2-3	TGTGCCAGCAGTTTTACCGGGACTAGCAGCACAGATACGCAGTATTTT	CASSFTGTSSTDTQYF
TRBD2	TRBV3-1/TRBV3-2	.	TRBJ2-1	TGTGCCAGCATGGAGACTAGCGGGGGGGCTCATGAGCAGTTCTTC	CASMETSGGAHEQFF
.	TRBV5-1	.	TRBJ1-3	TGCGCCAGCAGCCTCAGTCCGGGGTACTCTGGAAACACCATATATTTT	CASSLSPGYSGNTIYF
.	TRBV7-2	few	TRBJ1-6	TGTGCCAGCAGCTTAGGGCCCGATAATTCACCCCTCCACTTT	CASSLGPDNSPLHF
TRBD1	TRBV19	.	TRBJ1-2	TGTGCCAGTAGTACAGGGGGAAGCTATGGCTACACCTTC	CASSTGGSYGYTF
.	TRBV7-9	.	TRBJ2-3	TGTGCCAGCAGCCCTCCCCGGGGGGCCACAGATACGCAGTATTTT	CASSPPRGATDTQYF
.	TRBV2	.	TRBJ2-2	TGTGCCAGCAGGGAAACAGGAATGAACACCGGGGAGCTGTTTTTT	CASRETGMNTGELFF
.	TRBV7-4	.	TRBJ1-5	TGTGCCAGCAGCAACCACAGAAATAGCAATCAGCCCCAGCATTTT	CASSNHRNSNQPQHF
TRBD1	TRBV5-5	.	TRBJ2-7	TGTGCCAGCAGCTTGAGGACAGGGATCGGCTACGAGCAGTACTTC	CASSLRTGIGYEQYF
.	TRBV6-2/TRBV6-3	.	TRBJ1-5	TGTGCCAGCAGTTGGTGGACACGCAGTAGTAATCAGCCCCAGCATTTT	CASSWWTRSSNQPQHF
.	TRBV2	.	TRBJ2-7	TGTGCCAGCACGGGATTACAGGGTTTCTACGAGCAGTACTTC	CASTGLQGFYEQYF
TRBD1	TRBV5-4	once	TRBJ2-7	TGTGCCAGCAGCGCGGGACAGGGCTACGAGCAGTACTTC	CASSAGQGYEQYF
.	TRBV27	.	TRBJ2-4	TGTGCCAGCAGTTTTTCAGGGACTGGCAAAAACATTCAGTACTTC	CASSFSGTGKNIQYF
TRBD1	TRBV5-1	.	TRBJ1-2	TGCGCCAGCAGCAAGGGGACAGGGGGGCAGAACTATGGCTACACCTTC	CASSKGTGGQNYGYTF
TRBD1	TRBV2	.	TRBJ2-4	TGTGCCATAGGGGACAGCCCCCTTGGGGGTCAGTACTTC	CAIGDSPLGGQYF
.	TRBV2	.	TRBJ2-7	TGTGCCAGCAAGGGGCAGGGGAGCTCCTACGAGCAGTACTTC	CASKGQGSSYEQYF
TRBD1	TRBV4-2	.	TRBJ2-1	TGTGCCAGCAGCCAAGAGGCAGGGGGCTTAACTTGGAATGAGCAGTTCTTC	CASSQEAGGLTWNEQFF
TRBD1	TRBV20-1	.	TRBJ1-4	TGCAGTGCTAATGACAGGGTTAACGAAAAACTGTTTTTT	CSANDRVNEKLFF
TRBD1	TRBV3-1/TRBV3-2	.	TRBJ1-5	TGTGCCAGCAGCCTCGGACAGGGTGGCAATCAGCCCCAGCATTTT	CASSLGQGGNQPQHF
TRBD1	TRBV7-2	once	TRBJ1-5	TGTGCCAGCAGCTCAACCCCGGGACAGGGTAATCAGCCCCAGCATTTT	CASSSTPGQGNQPQHF